These 10 T cell receptor beta chains share one sample of origin, sequenced in a study of shared clonotypes between healthy human individuals. Assay used: immunoSEQ multiplex PCR; TCRdb lists only in-frame clones, some missing. Here the sample spans approximately 1.5 million clones, approximately 98% being singletons. Sequenced: naive CD4+ T cells sorted from blood. Indicated subset: CD45RA+ positively selected. All receptors come from a man aged 25-45 years in good health.

Concerning this clone: Within the sample, other DNA sequences also encode this same CDR3. The chain carries TRBV10-3 and TRBJ2-3; the D gene is possibly TRBD2 (6 bases). Germline V CDR1 and CDR2: ENHRY, SYGVKD. This CDR3 has 11 amino acids. V was shortened by 10 bases and J by 1 base, with 6 bases between the two germline ends. This CDR3 is CATSGTDTQYF. DNA for the CDR3: TGTGCCACTAGCGGCACAGATACGCAGTATTTT.

This clone was seen only once. The V gene is TRBV6-6, the J gene TRBJ2-2, with D possibly TRBD1 on 5 matching bases. CDR1 is MNHNY, CDR2 SVGAGI, per germline (reference sequence). Trimming shortened V by 2 bases and J by 3 bases, and 13 bases separated the two germline ends. The length of the CDR3 is 16 residues. The CDR3 DNA follows: TGTGCCAGCAGTTACGTAGGGGCCGATCACACCGGGGAGCTGTTTTTT. This translates into CASSYVGADHTGELFF.

The CDR3 protein is CASSPEGAYYGYTF. The CDR3 nucleotides read TGTGCCAGCAGCCCTGAGGGGGCGTACTATGGCTACACCTTC. This chain joins TRBV7-2 and TRBJ1-2; the match to TRBD1 covers 7 bases. Per the germline V gene, CDR1 is SGHTA and CDR2 is FQGNSA. The V gene end was trimmed by 5 bases and the J gene end by 3 bases; junction bases not matched to a gene: 6. The CDR3 is 14 residues long.

The CDR3: CASSLPWATRFDYEQYF. The DNA for the CDR3 is TGTGCCAGCAGCTTGCCCTGGGCTACTAGGTTCGACTACGAGCAGTACTTC. V and J are TRBV11-2 and TRBJ2-7; the D gene is possibly TRBD2 (5 bases). The CDR3 has 17 residues. V lost 3 bases and J lost 3, with 21 bases in between. Per the germline V gene, CDR1 is SGHAT and CDR2 is FQNNGV. The full variable domain, rest sourced from reference TRBV11-2 and TRBJ2-7, is EAGVAQSPRYKIIEKRQSVAFWCNPISGHATLYWYQQILGQGPKLLIQFQNNGVVDDSQLPKDRFSAERLKGVDSTLKIQPAKLEDSAVYLCASSLPWATRFDYEQYFGPGTRLTVT.

CDR3: CASSTTAYEQYF. As DNA, the CDR3 is TGTGCCAGCTCAACGACAGCCTACGAGCAGTACTTC. The chain employs TRBV18 and TRBJ2-7; D is perhaps TRBD1 (5 bases). V was shortened by 5 bases and J by 2 bases, with 7 bases between the two germline ends. From germline, CDR1 is KGHSH and CDR2 LQKENI. The CDR3 extends over 12 amino acids. Using reference TRBV18 and TRBJ2-7 for the parts outside the CDR3, the full variable domain is NAGVMQNPRHLVRRRGQEARLRCSPMKGHSHVYWYRQLPEEGLKFMVYLQKENIIDESGMPKERFSAEFPKEGPSILRIQQVVRGDSAAYFCASSTTAYEQYFGPGTRLTVT.

V and J are TRBV29-1 and TRBJ2-2, with TRBD2 matching over 12 bases. The CDR3 length is 18 residues. Germline V gene lookup returns CDR1 SQVTM and CDR2 ANQGSEA. Trimming cost V 8 bases and J 4 bases; bases outside gene matches: 17. CDR3 nucleotide sequence: TGCAGCCCGGATTCAGCTAGCGGGAGGGCCTATGGCACCGGGGAGCTGTTTTTT. Its translation: CSPDSASGRAYGTGELFF.

This rearrangement joins TRBV5-1 to TRBJ1-5; TRBD1 agrees at 7 bases. Trimming took 3 bases from V and 6 from J; bases not matched to a gene: 12. CDR1 is SGHRS, CDR2 YFSETQ, per germline. The CDR3 length is 16 residues. CDR3 coding DNA: TGCGCCAGCAGCTATACCCCGAGGGGGCTAGGTCAGCCCCAGCATTTT. Its protein is CASSYTPRGLGQPQHF.

With respect to this clone: At the DNA level, this CDR3 is encoded by other sequences in the same sample as well. V gene TRBV9 combines with J gene TRBJ2-1; 8 bases align to TRBD2. The trim removed 1 base at V and 1 base at J, leaving 1 base unmatched. Germline loops: CDR1 SGDLS, CDR2 YYNGEE. This CDR3 region has 15 residues. The CDR3 sequence: CASSVSGSSYNEQFF. CDR3 nucleotides: TGTGCCAGCAGCGTAAGCGGGAGTTCCTACAATGAGCAGTTCTTC.

This clone was seen only once. V usage is TRBV18 and J usage is TRBJ1-1, with 8 positions matching TRBD1. This CDR3 is 16 amino acids long. Germline loops: CDR1 KGHSH, CDR2 LQKENI. After removal of 1 base from V and 2 bases from J, the junction contained 6 bases not matched to a gene. The CDR3 reads CASSPRFDRGNTEAFF. The CDR3, as DNA: TGTGCCAGCTCACCACGATTCGACAGGGGAAACACTGAAGCTTTCTTT. The full variable domain, rest sourced from reference TRBV18 and TRBJ1-1, is NAGVMQNPRHLVRRRGQEARLRCSPMKGHSHVYWYRQLPEEGLKFMVYLQKENIIDESGMPKERFSAEFPKEGPSILRIQQVVRGDSAAYFCASSPRFDRGNTEAFFGQGTRLTVV.

This sequence joins TRBV7-2 and TRBJ1-2; 7 nucleotides agree with TRBD1. CDR3 length equals 16 residues. Losses at the gene ends were 4 bases for V and 4 bases for J; bases not matched to a gene: 12. Germline V gives CDR1 SGHTA, CDR2 FQGNSA. In nucleotides, the CDR3 is TGTGCCAGCAGCTCCGACATGACAGGGCTTAGCTATGGCTACACCTTC. This translates into CASSSDMTGLSYGYTF.